These 21 T cell receptor beta chains were all obtained from the same sample, sequenced in a study of T-cell memory formation after mild COVID-19. MiXCR, run by TCRdb on the 5' RACE reads, gives a single entry per CDR3 protein. The table lists approximately 150,000 distinct CDR3 sequences, roughly 6.2% of them singletons. Sequencing was done on a sample of PBMCs or a T cell subset sorted from them (not recorded which). The receptor source for this set is an adult woman who had mild COVID-19 (a few samples of this study predate the infection). Cell type and time point are not known.

This clonotype was observed a handful of times. V usage is TRBV5-5 and J usage is TRBJ2-1; 7 bases match TRBD1. This CDR3 has 16 amino acids. V was clipped by 4 bases and J by 0 bases; unmatched bases: 7. Germline V gene lookup returns CDR1 SGHKS and CDR2 YYEKEE (reference sequence). The CDR3: CASSVPRGSSYNEQFF. CDR3 in DNA: TGTGCCAGCAGCGTTCCCAGGGGGTCCTCCTACAATGAGCAGTTCTTC.

The V and J genes are TRBV6-6 and TRBJ2-7, with TRBD2 matching 7 bases. From germline, CDR1 is MNHNY and CDR2 SVGAGI (reference sequence). This CDR3 region has 17 residues. V was pared by 2 bases and J by 1 base, with 11 bases of the junction left unmatched. DNA of the CDR3: TGTGCCAGCAGTTACACCCCCTCTAGCGGTACTTCCTACGAGCAGTACTTC. It is translated as CASSYTPSSGTSYEQYF.

In this sample, this clonotype turned up many times. The rearrangement joins TRBV12-3 or TRBV12-4 to TRBJ1-2; TRBD1 might be the D (5 bases). The CDR3 is made up of 14 amino acids. Trimming took off 8 bases at V and 8 bases at J, with 21 bases between the two ends. The CDR3 loop reads CASGEAFRQRGYTF. DNA of the CDR3: TGTGCCAGCGGAGAGGCGTTTAGACAGCGAGGCTACACCTTC.

This clonotype was found a few times. The rearrangement joins TRBV3-1 to TRBJ2-1, with a weak D call TRBD2 (5 bases). This CDR3 comprises 13 residues. Germline CDR1 is LGHDT and CDR2 is YNNKEL (reference sequence). Trimming shortened V by 5 bases and J by 5 bases, and 10 bases separated the two germline ends. The chain's CDR3 is CASSIRTHNEQFF. The CDR3 nucleotides are TGTGCCAGCAGCATACGGACTCACAATGAGCAGTTCTTC.

A few counts support this clonotype. The chain employs TRBV7-9 and TRBJ1-3; TRBD1 agrees at 10 bases. Germline CDR1 and CDR2: SEHNR and FQNEAQ (reference sequence). CDR3 length equals 16 residues. With V trimmed by 4 bases and J by 3 bases, 6 bases remained unmatched. The CDR3 bases are TGTGCCAGCAGCTCAACAGACAGGGGGCTTGGAAACACCATATATTTT. Its translation is CASSSTDRGLGNTIYF.

There are many counts of this clonotype. The V call is TRBV4-3, the J call TRBJ2-3, with D tentatively TRBD2 (5 bases). The CDR3 is 14 amino acids. Germline values: CDR1 LGHNA, CDR2 YSLEER. Trimming left V 4 bases short and J 0 bases short, with 8 bases between. CDR3 DNA: TGCGCCAGCAGCCCCGGACTGAGCACAGATACGCAGTATTTT. Its protein is CASSPGLSTDTQYF.

This clonotype was counted a few times. J is TRBJ1-1 and V is TRBV18; D is perhaps TRBD1 (5 bases). V was clipped by 5 bases and J by 0 bases, with 10 bases between them. Germline CDR1 reads KGHSH; CDR2 reads LQKENI. The CDR3 consists of 14 residues. CDR3 nucleotide sequence: TGTGCCAGCTCATCAGTACAGGTGAACACTGAAGCTTTCTTT. The encoded protein is CASSSVQVNTEAFF.

This clonotype was counted ten times or more. The V and J genes are TRBV27 and TRBJ1-3; the D is unclear. CDR1 is MNHEY and CDR2 is SMNVEV in the germline V gene (reference sequence). This CDR3 region has 16 residues. V gave up 3 bases and J gave up 0 bases, with 12 bases separating them. CDR3 sequence: CASSLGPPSSGNTIYF. In DNA, the CDR3 is TGTGCCAGCAGTTTGGGCCCACCATCCTCTGGAAACACCATATATTTT.

Note on this clonotype: One end of the junction does not line up with germline, which may come from a read error. CDR3 coding DNA: TGTTCCAGCAGCCCAAGCGGGGGTGGTGAAGCTTTCTTT. Protein product: CSSSPSGGGEAFF. The chain uses TRBV7-9 and TRBJ1-1, with a possible D match to TRBD1 (5 bases). Germline values: CDR1 SEHNR, CDR2 FQNEAQ (reference sequence). This CDR3 has 13 residues.

This clonotype was recorded many times. The rearrangement uses TRBV5-1 and TRBJ2-1, with 14 bases aligning to TRBD2. V lost 4 bases and J lost 8; bases outside the gene matches: 5. The CDR3 is 15 residues long. Per the germline V gene, CDR1 is SGHRS and CDR2 is YFSETQ. The CDR3 region is CASSRGTSGSYEQFF. DNA for the CDR3: TGCGCCAGCAGCCGAGGGACTAGCGGGAGTTATGAGCAGTTCTTC.

The J gene is TRBJ2-2, the V gene TRBV5-4, with 7 bases fitting TRBD1. The ends lost 3 bases at V and 5 bases at J; junction bases unmatched: 7. The CDR3 runs to 15 residues. CDR1 SGHNT and CDR2 YYREEE come from the germline V gene (reference sequence). CDR3 nucleotide sequence: TGTGCCAGCAGCTCAAGACAGGGTGGGACCGGGGAGCTGTTTTTT. Translation: CASSSRQGGTGELFF.

The V gene is TRBV7-8, the J gene TRBJ1-1; perhaps TRBD1 as D (5 bases). The CDR3 is 15 residues long. In germline, CDR1 is SGHVS, CDR2 FQNEAQ. Trimming shortened V by 3 bases and J by 5 bases, and 16 bases separated the two germline ends. The CDR3 is CASSFRARGPTEAFF. The CDR3 nucleotides are TGTGCCAGCAGCTTCCGGGCTAGGGGTCCAACTGAAGCTTTCTTT. Based on the CDR3 plus reference TRBV7-8 and TRBJ1-1, the full variable domain is GAGVSQSPRYKVAKRGQDVALRCDPISGHVSLFWYQQALGQGPEFLTYFQNEAQLDKSGLPSDRFFAERPEGSVSTLKIQRTQQEDSAVYLCASSFRARGPTEAFFGQGTRLTVV.

This clonotype was observed a few times. The chain joins TRBV3-1 to TRBJ1-6; 7 bases agree with TRBD1. V trimming: 4 bases; J trimming: 0 bases; junction bases outside the gene matches: 18. This CDR3 is 21 amino acids long. The germline CDR1 and CDR2 sequences are LGHDT and YNNKEL (reference sequence). This CDR3 is CASSRRGGTVFSSSYNSPLHF. The CDR3 nucleotides read TGTGCCAGCAGCCGGAGGGGTGGGACAGTCTTTTCGAGCTCCTATAATTCACCCCTCCACTTT.

This clonotype was seen ten or more times. The chain employs TRBV3-1 and TRBJ1-2, with D perhaps TRBD1 (5 bases). The germline V gene has CDR1 LGHDT and CDR2 YNNKEL (reference sequence). The CDR3 runs to 13 residues. Trimming removed 4 bases at V and 2 bases at J, with 8 bases between. The CDR3 region has the DNA TGTGCCAGCAGCCCCCAGGGCAACTATGGCTACACCTTC. It yields the protein CASSPQGNYGYTF.

In its sample, this clonotype was seen many times. V is TRBV29-1 and J is TRBJ2-1, with TRBD1 matching over 7 bases. J lost 9 bases, V lost 0 bases, and 11 bases had no gene match. Germline CDR1 and CDR2: SQVTM and ANQGSEA. The CDR3 length is 15 residues. Here the CDR3 reads CSVEDLQGVRGEQFF. The CDR3 DNA is TGCAGCGTTGAAGATCTTCAGGGGGTTAGGGGTGAGCAGTTCTTC.

This clonotype was observed at least ten times. This chain joins TRBV11-3 and TRBJ2-1, with TRBD1 matching 10 bases. Germline trimming cut 1 base from V and 7 bases from J; bases unmatched to any gene: 4. The CDR3 is 15 amino acids. Germline V gene sequence: CDR1 SGHNT, CDR2 YENEEA. CDR3 residues: CASSLVGQGKNEQFF. The CDR3 bases are TGTGCCAGCAGCTTAGTGGGACAGGGGAAAAATGAGCAGTTCTTC.

Only a few counts were recorded for this clonotype. The chain carries TRBV30 and TRBJ1-2; TRBD1 might be the D (5 bases). Germline assignment: CDR1 GTSNPN and CDR2 SVGIG (reference sequence). Trimming took 5 bases from V and 1 from J, leaving 8 bases between them. The CDR3 is 12 residues long. The CDR3 coding sequence is TGTGCCTGGGCCAGGGATAACTATGGCTACACCTTC. It codes for CAWARDNYGYTF.

This clonotype showed up just a few times. The J gene is TRBJ2-7, the V gene TRBV10-3, with 10 bases identical to TRBD1. The length of the CDR3 is 15 residues. J was trimmed by 4 bases and V by 6 bases; bases with no gene match: 9. In germline, CDR1 is ENHRY, CDR2 SYGVKD. The CDR3 region has the DNA TGTGCCATCAGGGAGGAGGGGACAGGGGCATACGAGCAGTACTTC. Its protein product is CAIREEGTGAYEQYF.

The chain couples TRBV6-5 to TRBJ1-3; D may be TRBD1 (5 bases). The germline V gene encodes CDR1 MNHEY and CDR2 SVGAGI. The CDR3 length is 16 residues. The V and J ends lost 3 bases and 0 bases respectively, with 12 bases between them. The CDR3, as DNA: TGTGCCAGCAGTTATGGAGGACAAGCCTCTGGAAACACCATATATTTT. It specifies CASSYGGQASGNTIYF.

This clonotype was counted between two and nine times. The chain is built from TRBV12-3 or TRBV12-4 and TRBJ2-1; 14 nucleotides line up with TRBD2. The CDR3 is 14 amino acids. V shed 7 bases and J 10 bases; nucleotides not matched to a gene: 6. CDR3 residues: CASTRLAGGGEQFF. For the CDR3, the DNA is TGTGCCAGCACCAGACTAGCGGGAGGGGGGGAGCAGTTCTTC.

This clonotype was found many times. This chain links TRBV10-3 with TRBJ2-3; 13 bases map to TRBD2. Germline lookup yields CDR1 ENHRY and CDR2 SYGVKD. The trim removed 6 bases at V and 2 bases at J, leaving 14 bases unmatched. This CDR3 has 19 residues. CDR3 DNA sequence: TGTGCCATCAGCCCACAGGGGAAGACTAGCGGGGGGCCCACAGATACGCAGTATTTT. It specifies CAISPQGKTSGGPTDTQYF.